What follows are 10 T cell receptor beta chains derived from one specimen sequenced in a study of cytomegalovirus exposure and HLA in healthy donors. The PCR ran on 60 Vbeta and 13 Jbeta primers. Produced via immunoSEQ multiplex PCR; TCRdb's table is partial and in-frame only. The table lists 130,000 or so clones, 66% of them singletons, with 6.5% in the top ten. Sequenced material: PBMCs. Receptors originate from a woman aged 55-69 years in good health and CMV-seronegative.

This chain connects TRBV19 to TRBJ2-3, with 7 bases aligning to TRBD2. Trimming cost V 1 base and J 5 bases; bases outside gene matches: 9. The CDR3 covers 16 residues. The germline gives CDR1 LNHDA, CDR2 SQIVND (reference sequence). CDR3 residues: CASSIGQAGSRDTQYF. The CDR3 region has the DNA TGTGCCAGTAGTATAGGACAAGCGGGATCGAGAGATACGCAGTATTTT.

The chain joins TRBV9 to TRBJ2-5; D remains unclear. The CDR3 spans 11 residues. In germline, CDR1 is SGDLS, CDR2 YYNGEE. Trimming stripped 5 bases from V and 5 bases from J, with 7 bases between. CDR3 residues: CASRPRETQYF. In DNA, the CDR3 is TGTGCCAGCAGGCCTCGGGAGACCCAGTACTTC.

V is TRBV7-8 and J is TRBJ2-5; 9 nucleotides align to TRBD1. CDR3 length equals 15 residues. Trimming cost V 4 bases and J 2 bases; bases outside gene matches: 5. Germline V gene sequence: CDR1 SGHVS, CDR2 FQNEAQ. In DNA form, the CDR3 reads TGTGCCAGCAGCTCTTACAGGGGGCAACAAGAGACCCAGTACTTC. Translation gives CASSSYRGQQETQYF. Full variable domain (missing parts from reference TRBV7-8 and TRBJ2-5): GAGVSQSPRYKVAKRGQDVALRCDPISGHVSLFWYQQALGQGPEFLTYFQNEAQLDKSGLPSDRFFAERPEGSVSTLKIQRTQQEDSAVYLCASSSYRGQQETQYFGPGTRLLVL.

The rearrangement links TRBV27 to TRBJ2-5, with a weak D call TRBD1 (6 bases). In germline, CDR1 is MNHEY, CDR2 SMNVEV (reference sequence). The CDR3 sequence is 13 residues long. The V gene lost 6 bases and the J gene lost 2 bases, with 10 bases spanning the gap. As DNA, the CDR3 is TGTGCCAGCAGCCGGACAGTACAAGAGACCCAGTACTTC. It translates to CASSRTVQETQYF.

CDR3 loop: CASSLLAGGSGELFF. In nucleotides, the CDR3 is TGCGCCAGCAGCCTACTAGCGGGAGGGTCCGGGGAGCTGTTTTTT. The J gene is TRBJ2-2, the V gene TRBV5-1; 13 bases line up with TRBD2. V shed 4 bases, J shed 6 bases, and the junction held 3 bases outside the gene matches. The germline V gene encodes CDR1 SGHRS and CDR2 YFSETQ. The CDR3 is 15 residues long.

This clone was seen a single time. The chain links TRBV5-5 to TRBJ2-3, with a possible D match to TRBD1 (5 bases). This CDR3 is 15 amino acids long. Germline loops: CDR1 SGHKS, CDR2 YYEKEE (reference sequence). The V gene lost 1 base and the J gene lost 0 bases, with 9 bases spanning the gap. The CDR3: CASSLWGGSTDTQYF. The CDR3 DNA sequence: TGTGCCAGCAGCTTGTGGGGCGGAAGCACAGATACGCAGTATTTT.

The chain joins TRBV28 to TRBJ1-4; D gene uncertain. The CDR3 is 15 residues long. The V and J ends lost 6 bases and 4 bases respectively, with 15 bases between them. Looked up from germline, CDR1 is MDHEN and CDR2 is SYDVKM. CDR3 in DNA: TGTGCCAGCAGCTCTAATCGTTCTGGTAATGAAAAACTGTTTTTT. It encodes CASSSNRSGNEKLFF.

This rearrangement joins TRBV6-5 to TRBJ2-1, with D possibly being TRBD2 (5 bases). From germline, CDR1 is MNHEY and CDR2 SVGAGI. V lost 6 bases and J 7 bases, leaving 16 bases between the germline ends. The CDR3 is made up of 14 amino acids. The CDR3 nucleotides are TGTGCCAGCAGACCAGGACTTCTCTTGAATGAGCAGTTCTTC. It is translated as CASRPGLLLNEQFF.

The chain is built from TRBV29-1 and TRBJ2-3; D is ambiguous. Germline CDR1 and CDR2: SQVTM and ANQGSEA. V was shortened by 5 bases and J by 5 bases, with 5 bases between the two germline ends. CDR3 length: 10 amino acids. CDR3 DNA: TGCAGCGTTACATTAGATACGCAGTATTTT. It yields the protein CSVTLDTQYF.

This sequence joins TRBV5-1 and TRBJ2-5; the D gene is possibly TRBD1 (6 bases). The better agreement between TRBJ2-7 and the DNA end casts doubt on the J call. Per the germline V gene, CDR1 is SGHRS and CDR2 is YFSETQ. This CDR3 has 14 residues. In DNA, the CDR3 is TGCGCCAGCACCCCCTCACAGGGCTCCTACGAGCAGTACTTC. This encodes CASTPSQGSYEQYF.